These 20 T cell receptor beta chains share one sample of origin, sequenced in a study of blood T cells in healthy people across ages. Primed by a sample-barcoded 5' primer and a J-beta primer mix, a second PCR proceeded for about 7 to 12 cycles. TCRdb reprocessed the 5' RACE reads via MiXCR and lists one record per CDR3 protein. The sample yields around 1,500,000 distinct CDR3 sequences, 28% seen once. The sequenced material came from blood. These receptors all come from a woman younger than 45 in good health.

CDR3 sequence: CASRDSGGATDTQYF. For the CDR3, the DNA is TGTGCCAGCAGAGATAGCGGGGGGGCGACAGATACGCAGTATTTT. This chain joins TRBV7-9 and TRBJ2-3; 11 bases match TRBD2. There are 15 residues in the CDR3. The J segment lost 3 bases and the V segment lost 6 bases, leaving 5 bases of the junction unmatched. CDR1 SEHNR and CDR2 FQNEAQ come from the germline V gene (reference sequence).

The V and J genes are TRBV7-2 and TRBJ2-7; 9 nucleotides align to TRBD1. Germline V gives CDR1 SGHTA, CDR2 FQGNSA. Unmatched junction bases numbered 5, after V lost 1 base and J lost 4 bases. This CDR3 has 15 amino acids. DNA of the CDR3: TGTGCCAGCAGCTTAGAGGGGACAGGGAGGTACGAGCAGTACTTC. Amino acids: CASSLEGTGRYEQYF.

The chain has TRBV20-1 and TRBJ1-6; maybe TRBD1 (6 bases). The V gene lost 1 base and the J gene lost 10 bases, with 20 bases spanning the gap. The germline gives CDR1 DFQATT, CDR2 SNEGSKA (reference sequence). The CDR3 is 16 amino acids. CDR3 protein: CSARGGEWDNFSPLHF. CDR3 nucleotide sequence: TGCAGTGCTAGAGGGGGGGAATGGGACAATTTCTCACCCCTCCACTTT.

This clonotype was found many times. The genes are TRBV6-6 and TRBJ2-7; a weak D match, TRBD2 (6 bases). The ends were cut back, 0 bases at V and 3 bases at J, with 9 bases in the middle. Germline values: CDR1 MNHNY, CDR2 SVGAGI (reference sequence). The length of the CDR3 is 14 residues. The CDR3 DNA sequence: TGTGCCAGCAGTTACTCGAACGGGGGCTACGAGCAGTACTTC. It is translated as CASSYSNGGYEQYF.

The chain links TRBV12-3 or TRBV12-4 to TRBJ2-7, with 13 bases that match TRBD2. The CDR3 runs to 18 residues. The ends lost 6 bases at V and 7 bases at J; junction bases unmatched: 18. The CDR3 region has the DNA TGTGCCAGCAGAGGACTAGCGGGAGTAGGTCTATCCTACAATGAGCAGTACTTC. Its translation: CASRGLAGVGLSYNEQYF.

This chain connects TRBV28 to TRBJ2-3; TRBD1 or TRBD2 may be the D gene (5 bases each). This CDR3 contains 14 residues. The germline V gene has CDR1 MDHEN and CDR2 SYDVKM. V lost 6 bases, J lost 2 bases, and 12 bases lay in between. The DNA for the CDR3 is TGTGCCAGCAGGTCAGGGACGACCACAGATACGCAGTATTTT. Amino acids: CASRSGTTTDTQYF.

This clonotype was seen at least ten times. The chain employs TRBV29-1 and TRBJ1-2; D gene ambiguous. CDR1 is SQVTM, CDR2 ANQGSEA, per germline. This CDR3 has 11 amino acids. V dropped 1 base and J dropped 8 bases, with 8 bases sitting between them. The CDR3 sequence: CSVEGARGYTF. The CDR3 DNA sequence: TGCAGCGTTGAAGGGGCTAGGGGCTACACCTTC.

The V gene is TRBV7-2, the J gene TRBJ2-7; 11 bases fit TRBD2. Germline CDR1 reads SGHTA; CDR2 reads FQGNSA. The CDR3 loop spans 16 amino acids. After removal of 5 bases from V and 1 base from J, the junction contained 7 bases not matched to a gene. CDR3: CASSPNLAGGSYEQYF. CDR3 nucleotide sequence: TGTGCCAGCAGCCCAAACCTAGCGGGAGGTTCCTACGAGCAGTACTTC.

This chain uses TRBV4-2 with TRBJ2-5; TRBD2 agrees at 9 bases. The CDR3 totals 18 residues. V dropped 0 bases and J dropped 11; count of bases not matched to a gene: 19. Looked up from germline, CDR1 is LGHNA and CDR2 is YNFKEQ. In DNA, the CDR3 is TGTGCCAGCAGCCAAGATCGAGCGGGGGGCGTTCCCGAAGAAGAGCAGTACTTC. This translates into CASSQDRAGGVPEEEQYF.

This chain links TRBV12-3 or TRBV12-4 with TRBJ2-6; a possible D gene is TRBD1 (5 bases). Trimming cost V 5 bases and J 0 bases, with 17 bases left between them. The CDR3 is 18 amino acids. The CDR3: CASSPGWGRTSGANVLTF. In nucleotides, the CDR3 is TGTGCCAGCAGTCCCGGGTGGGGCCGTACCTCTGGGGCCAACGTCCTGACTTTC.

About this clonotype: A clone one base away is much larger, so this may be a read error. The gene calls are TRBV13 and TRBJ2-1; D unresolved. Germline CDR1 reads PRHDT; CDR2 reads FYEKMQ (reference sequence). CDR3 length equals 13 residues. Between the trimmed V and J ends, which lost 5 bases and 10 bases, there was a span of 15 bases. The CDR3 spells CASSRRYAYEQFF. The DNA of the CDR3 is TGTGCCAGCAGCCGACGGTACGCTTACGAGCAGTTCTTC.

The table lists this clonotype with a few counts. The chain joins TRBV5-5 to TRBJ2-3, with D tentatively TRBD1 or TRBD2 (5 bases each). This CDR3 is 16 amino acids long. With 1 base removed from V and 2 bases from J, the gap between germline ends came to 14 bases. Germline V CDR1 and CDR2: SGHKS, YYEKEE (reference sequence). The CDR3 nucleotides are TGTGCCAGCAGCTTGCCCGGGGCGAGGTCCACAGATACGCAGTATTTT. This gives the protein CASSLPGARSTDTQYF.

This clonotype was seen only a few times. V usage is TRBV6-5 and J usage is TRBJ2-7, with 10 bases fitting TRBD1. Germline assignment: CDR1 MNHEY and CDR2 SVGAGI. This CDR3 is 15 amino acids long. The V segment lost 6 bases and the J segment 0 bases; nucleotides outside the gene matches: 5. In DNA, the CDR3 is TGTGCCAGCAGGATAGGGACAGGGGTCTCCTACGAGCAGTACTTC. It yields the protein CASRIGTGVSYEQYF.

The chain employs TRBV5-1 and TRBJ2-1; 11 bases align to TRBD2. V lost 6 bases, J lost 9 bases, and 14 bases stayed unmatched. The germline gives CDR1 SGHRS, CDR2 YFSETQ. The CDR3 runs 16 residues. The DNA for the CDR3 is TGCGCCAGCAACCAAGCGGCTAGCGGGAGGATCGGTGAGCAGTTCTTC. Protein sequence: CASNQAASGRIGEQFF.

The table lists this clonotype with a few counts. The rearrangement joins TRBV24-1 to TRBJ2-1; 8 bases align to TRBD2. This CDR3 is 13 amino acids long. The V gene end was trimmed by 4 bases and the J gene end by 9 bases; junction bases not matched to a gene: 4. From germline, CDR1 is KGHDR and CDR2 SFDVKD. The CDR3 here is CATSDRSGAEQFF. The CDR3 coding sequence is TGTGCCACCAGTGACCGTAGCGGGGCTGAGCAGTTCTTC.

V is TRBV12-3 or TRBV12-4 and J is TRBJ2-7, with 16 positions matching TRBD2. Trimming took 7 bases from V and 6 from J; bases not matched to a gene: 9. The CDR3 is 16 amino acids. The CDR3 reads CASTLGTSGGAFEQYF. As DNA, the CDR3 is TGTGCCAGCACCCTCGGGACTAGCGGGGGGGCTTTCGAGCAGTACTTC.

The chain links TRBV28 to TRBJ2-7, with TRBD2 matching over 9 bases. This CDR3 comprises 16 residues. The junction had 14 bases not matched to a gene; V was cut back by 5 bases and J by 6 bases. Germline CDR1 is MDHEN and CDR2 is SYDVKM. The CDR3 DNA sequence: TGTGCCAGCAGTCCCCTTGGAGCGGGGGGCCGTAGCGAGCAGTACTTC. The encoded protein is CASSPLGAGGRSEQYF.

The chain combines TRBV5-1 with TRBJ2-7; 8 bases match TRBD2. CDR1 is SGHRS and CDR2 is YFSETQ in the germline V gene. J lost 4 bases, V lost 2 bases, and 8 bases had no gene match. CDR3 length: 15 amino acids. The DNA of the CDR3 is TGCGCCAGCAGCTTTAGCGGGGATGGGGGTTACGAGCAGTACTTC. This encodes CASSFSGDGGYEQYF.

Note on this clonotype: A clone one base away is much larger, so this may be a read error. The chain joins TRBV24-1 to TRBJ2-5; TRBD2 matches at 10 bases. Germline CDR1 KGHDR, CDR2 SFDVKD. The CDR3 consists of 18 residues. CDR3 nucleotide sequence: TGTACCACCAGTGATAGAGGACTAGCGGAAGCCAACCAAGAGACCCAGTACTTC. This codes for CTTSDRGLAEANQETQYF.

In regard to this clonotype: One end of the junction is discordant with germline, which a read error may explain. V gene TRBV5-1 combines with J gene TRBJ2-1; 12 positions match TRBD2. The germline gives CDR1 SGHRS, CDR2 YFSETQ. There are 17 residues in the CDR3. In DNA, the CDR3 is TGCGCCAGCAGCTTGGACGGACTAGCGGGACGCGAAGATGAGCAGGTCTTC. Its translation is CASSLDGLAGREDEQVF.